The clone carrying this T cell receptor (beta chain) has a handful of counts. This specimen belongs to a study of identical twins. Each CDR3 protein gets one entry after TCRdb re-called the 5' RACE reads with MiXCR. Found here are over 500,000 distinct CDR3 sequences, roughly a fifth of them singletons; the top ten hold 0.91%. CDR1 SGHRS and CDR2 YFSETQ come from the germline V gene. J gave up 12 bases and V 5 bases, and 14 bases lay outside the gene matches. The CDR3 spans 14 residues. The same specimen was also included in a second study, on T cells expressing NK-cell markers.

The receptor's source is a woman in her late teens or twenties in good health. V gene TRBV5-1 combines with J gene TRBJ2-1, with TRBD2 identical over 7 bases. The sample comprised CD4+ T cells sorted from blood. The CDR3 DNA reads TGCGCCAGCAGTAGGCTAGCGCCCGGGGAGGGGCAGTTCTTC. This translates into CASSRLAPGEGQFF.